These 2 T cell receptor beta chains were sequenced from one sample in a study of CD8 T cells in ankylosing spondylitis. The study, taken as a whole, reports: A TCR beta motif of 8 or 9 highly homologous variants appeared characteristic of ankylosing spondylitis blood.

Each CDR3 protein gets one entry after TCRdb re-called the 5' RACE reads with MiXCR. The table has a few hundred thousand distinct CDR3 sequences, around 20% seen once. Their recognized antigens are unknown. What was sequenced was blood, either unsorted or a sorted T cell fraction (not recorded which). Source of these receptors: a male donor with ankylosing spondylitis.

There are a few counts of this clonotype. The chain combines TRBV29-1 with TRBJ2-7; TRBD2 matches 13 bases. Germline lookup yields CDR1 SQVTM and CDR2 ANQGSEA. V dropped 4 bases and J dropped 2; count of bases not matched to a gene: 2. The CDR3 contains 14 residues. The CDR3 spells CSVAGLAGTYEQYF. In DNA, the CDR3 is TGCAGCGTTGCGGGACTAGCGGGAACCTACGAGCAGTACTTC.

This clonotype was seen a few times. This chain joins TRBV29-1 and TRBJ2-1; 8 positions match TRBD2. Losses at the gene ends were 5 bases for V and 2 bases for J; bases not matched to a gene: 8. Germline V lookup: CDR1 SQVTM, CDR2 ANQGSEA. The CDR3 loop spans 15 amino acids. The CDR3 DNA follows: TGCAGCGTTCGGTACAGCGGGAGCGCCTACAATGAGCAGTTCTTC. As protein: CSVRYSGSAYNEQFF.